The T cell receptor beta chain described here comes from a study of OX40 agonist ivuxolimab in advanced cancers. V lost 4 bases, J lost 6 bases, and 6 bases lay in between. In germline, CDR1 is MNHNY, CDR2 SVGAGI (reference sequence). The CDR3 sequence is 12 residues long. Clones were read by immunoSEQ multiplex PCR, and TCRdb kept only the in-frame ones, dropping some. The sample yields under 75,000 clones, approximately 83% seen once. This receptor was identified in an adult with an advanced solid tumor such as melanoma, head and neck, liver or kidney cancer. The input for sequencing was CD4+ or CD8+ T cells sorted from blood, taken in a trial of the OX40 agonist ivuxolimab. This rearrangement joins TRBV6-6 to TRBJ2-2, with TRBD1 as a possible D gene (5 bases). CDR3 nucleotides: TGTGCCAGCAGTTGGGGCTCCGGGGAGCTGTTTTTT. It codes for CASSWGSGELFF.